The 8 T cell receptor beta chains in this list originate from one sample, sequenced in a study of blood T cells in healthy people across ages. Primed by a sample-barcoded 5' primer and a J-beta primer mix, a second PCR proceeded for roughly 7 to 12 cycles. TCRdb re-derived calls from the 5' RACE reads in MiXCR, one entry per CDR3 protein. The repertoire consists of more than 500,000 distinct CDR3 sequences, with about 27% occurring once and the leading ten covering approximately 4%. The sample was also linked to a second study, of T cells of mothers and their children.

The sequencing sample was made of blood. Receptor source: a boy aged 2-9 years in good health.

The chain combines TRBV30 with TRBJ1-6; possibly TRBD1 for D (5 bases). Trimming removed 1 base at V and 9 bases at J, with 19 bases between. Germline CDR1 reads GTSNPN; CDR2 reads SVGIG (reference sequence). This CDR3 spans 16 amino acids. The CDR3: CAWSGTGGTVVSPLHF. The CDR3 DNA follows: TGTGCCTGGAGTGGGACGGGCGGGACCGTAGTTTCACCCCTCCACTTT.

J is TRBJ2-5 and V is TRBV9, with D perhaps given as TRBD1 or TRBD2 (6 bases each). The CDR3 is 15 residues long. Trimming removed 2 bases at V and 3 bases at J, with 14 bases between. Germline loops: CDR1 SGDLS, CDR2 YYNGEE. CDR3 DNA sequence: TGTGCCAGCAGCGTTGCCGGGGGCGGAAAAGAGACCCAGTACTTC. Amino acid sequence: CASSVAGGGKETQYF.

This chain uses TRBV3-1 with TRBJ2-5, with a possible D match to TRBD2 (6 bases). Matching the DNA end better, TRBJ2-1 makes the J call doubtful. Looked up from germline, CDR1 is LGHDT and CDR2 is YNNKEL (reference sequence). The CDR3 is made up of 15 amino acids. The DNA of the CDR3 is TGTGCCAGCAGGATGCATGGCGGGACTCACAATGAGCAGTTCTTC. Translation: CASRMHGGTHNEQFF.

The chain couples TRBV9 to TRBJ2-5; TRBD2 might be the D (5 bases). The germline V and J ends were trimmed by 0 bases and 6 bases, with 9 bases remaining between them. This CDR3 has 13 amino acids. From germline, CDR1 is SGDLS and CDR2 YYNGEE. The CDR3 sequence is CASSVEEAQTQYF. CDR3 DNA sequence: TGTGCCAGCAGCGTAGAGGAGGCTCAGACCCAGTACTTC.

V is TRBV6-2 or TRBV6-3 and J is TRBJ2-4; the D is unclear. The CDR3 is 12 residues long. V lost 7 bases to trimming and J lost 0 bases, with 4 bases between them. Germline loops: CDR1 MNHEY, CDR2 SVGEGT. This CDR3 reads CASTQAKNIQYF. The CDR3 region has the DNA TGTGCCAGCACTCAAGCCAAAAACATTCAGTACTTC.

This clonotype was seen a handful of times. The rearrangement joins TRBV29-1 to TRBJ1-2, with 9 bases matching TRBD1. Trimming at V came to 6 bases and at J to 8 bases, leaving 7 bases not matched to a gene. The CDR3 is 12 amino acids. CDR1 SQVTM and CDR2 ANQGSEA come from the germline V gene. CDR3 in amino acids: CSVTQGARGYTF. CDR3 in DNA: TGCAGCGTAACACAGGGGGCGCGAGGCTACACCTTC.

This clonotype turned up a few times. CDR3 loop: CASSLSGGRTNEQFF. In DNA form, the CDR3 reads TGTGCCAGCAGCTTAAGCGGGGGCAGGACGAATGAGCAGTTCTTC. The chain carries TRBV7-6 and TRBJ2-1; 8 bases match TRBD2. Per germline, CDR1 SGHVS and CDR2 FNYEAQ. V trimming: 2 bases; J trimming: 7 bases; junction bases outside the gene matches: 7. This CDR3 contains 15 residues.

V is TRBV29-1 and J is TRBJ2-1; D possibly corresponds to TRBD2 (6 bases). The CDR3 has 10 amino acids. Trimming stripped 3 bases from V and 10 bases from J, with 7 bases between. CDR1 and CDR2 from the germline V gene are SQVTM and ANQGSEA. Here the CDR3 DNA reads TGCAGCGTTGATGGAGGGGAGCAGTTCTTC. This encodes CSVDGGEQFF.